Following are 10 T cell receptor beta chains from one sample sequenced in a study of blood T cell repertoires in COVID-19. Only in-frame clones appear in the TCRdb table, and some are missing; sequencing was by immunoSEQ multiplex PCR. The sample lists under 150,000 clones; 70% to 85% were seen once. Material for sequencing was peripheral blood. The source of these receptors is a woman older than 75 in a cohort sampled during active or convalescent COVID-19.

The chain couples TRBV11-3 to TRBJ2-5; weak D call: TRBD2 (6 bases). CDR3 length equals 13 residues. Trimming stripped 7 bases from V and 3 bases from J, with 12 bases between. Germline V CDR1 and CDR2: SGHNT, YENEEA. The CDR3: CASKAGGEETQYF. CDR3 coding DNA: TGTGCCAGCAAAGCGGGTGGTGAAGAGACCCAGTACTTC.

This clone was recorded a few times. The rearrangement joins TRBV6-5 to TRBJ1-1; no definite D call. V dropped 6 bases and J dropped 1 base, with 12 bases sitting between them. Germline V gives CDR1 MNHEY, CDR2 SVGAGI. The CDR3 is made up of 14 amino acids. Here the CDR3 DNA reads TGTGCCAGCAGAAGAGAGCAACGGAACACTGAAGCTTTCTTT. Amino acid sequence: CASRREQRNTEAFF.

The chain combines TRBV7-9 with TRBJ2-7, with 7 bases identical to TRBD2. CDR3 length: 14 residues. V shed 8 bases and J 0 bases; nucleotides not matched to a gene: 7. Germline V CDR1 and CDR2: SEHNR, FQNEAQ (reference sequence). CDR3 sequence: CASSGRRGSYEQYF. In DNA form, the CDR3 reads TGTGCCAGCTCCGGGAGGAGGGGCTCCTACGAGCAGTACTTC.

As DNA, the CDR3 is TGTGCCAGCAGTTTAACTGGAGGTGGGACTATTGGGGTCGGATATGGCTACACCTTC. This gives the protein CASSLTGGGTIGVGYGYTF. V is TRBV28 and J is TRBJ1-2; tentative D call: TRBD1 (5 bases). CDR3 length: 19 residues. Germline V gene sequence: CDR1 MDHEN, CDR2 SYDVKM. V was clipped by 2 bases and J by 5 bases, with 27 bases between them.

The CDR3 DNA reads TGTGCCAGCGGCCCGGGGGGCGCAACAGATACGCAGTATTTT. This gives the protein CASGPGGATDTQYF. The J gene is TRBJ2-3, the V gene TRBV7-8, with D perhaps matching TRBD2 (7 bases). The CDR3 length is 14 residues. Germline V CDR1 and CDR2: SGHVS, FQNEAQ. V was clipped by 8 bases and J by 3 bases, with 15 bases between them.

Here the CDR3 DNA reads TGTGCCAGCAGCCAAGGGGGATCTGGAAACACCATATATTTT. Its protein product is CASSQGGSGNTIYF. V usage is TRBV9 and J usage is TRBJ1-3; weak D call: TRBD1 (6 bases). CDR1 and CDR2 (germline): SGDLS, YYNGEE. This CDR3 has 14 residues. V was cut by 4 bases and J by 1 base, with 9 bases left in between.

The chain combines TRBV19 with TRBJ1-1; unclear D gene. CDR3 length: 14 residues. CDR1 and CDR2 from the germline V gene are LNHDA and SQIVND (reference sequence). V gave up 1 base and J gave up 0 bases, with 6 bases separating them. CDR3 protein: CASSIVQMNTEAFF. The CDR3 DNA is TGTGCCAGTAGTATAGTCCAGATGAACACTGAAGCTTTCTTT.

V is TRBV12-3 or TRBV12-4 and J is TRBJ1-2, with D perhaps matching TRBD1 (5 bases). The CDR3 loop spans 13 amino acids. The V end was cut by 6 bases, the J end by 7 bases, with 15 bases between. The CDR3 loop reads CASRQDKGGGYTF. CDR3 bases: TGTGCCAGCAGACAGGACAAGGGAGGTGGCTACACCTTC.

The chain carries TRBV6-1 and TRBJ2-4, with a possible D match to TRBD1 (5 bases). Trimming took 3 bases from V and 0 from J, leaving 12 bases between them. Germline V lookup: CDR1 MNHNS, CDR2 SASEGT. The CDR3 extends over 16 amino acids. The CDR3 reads CASSDETELAKNIQYF. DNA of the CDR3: TGTGCCAGCAGTGACGAGACAGAGCTAGCCAAAAACATTCAGTACTTC.

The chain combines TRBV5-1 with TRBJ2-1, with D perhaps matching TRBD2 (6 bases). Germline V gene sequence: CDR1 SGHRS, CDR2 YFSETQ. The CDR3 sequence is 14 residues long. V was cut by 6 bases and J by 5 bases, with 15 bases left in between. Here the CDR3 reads CASTRDSPNNEQFF. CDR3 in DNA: TGCGCCAGCACCCGGGACTCTCCTAACAATGAGCAGTTCTTC.